This T cell receptor (beta chain) was retrieved from a study of blood T cells in healthy people across ages. Study-level findings and limits: Comparison with aged donors showed that long-lived donors had more naive CD4+ cells and higher diversity.

A second PCR, run for roughly 6 to 11 cycles, used a sample-barcoded 5' primer plus a J-beta primer mix. TCRdb reprocessed the 5' RACE reads via MiXCR and lists one record per CDR3 protein. The sample lists about 1 million distinct CDR3 sequences, 40% to 50% seen once, with approximately 20% in the top ten. J was trimmed by 4 bases and V by 5 bases; bases with no gene match: 12. The germline V gene encodes CDR1 SGHVS and CDR2 FQNEAQ. This CDR3 region has 16 residues. This clonotype was recorded many times. Antigen specificity is unknown. The chain uses TRBV7-8 and TRBJ2-3; TRBD1 matches at 7 bases. The clonotype comes from a woman in her fifties or sixties in good health. Specimen: blood. The CDR3 DNA follows: TGTGCCAGCAGCCCCCAGACAGGGAACAGTGCAGATACGCAGTATTTT. This sequence encodes CASSPQTGNSADTQYF.